This T cell receptor (beta chain) was retrieved from a study of T cell responses to AZD1222 COVID-19 vaccine. Study-wide results and limits: Samples come after the peak T cell response, not at day 14. The sample set comprised mostly white British donors with more females, and clonal diversity was possibly underestimated.

Trimming stripped 5 bases from V and 1 base from J, with 23 bases between. From germline, CDR1 is LNHDA and CDR2 SQIVND (reference sequence). The CDR3 has 18 amino acids. The repertoire was sequenced with immunoSEQ multiplex PCR; TCRdb's copy has only in-frame clones and lacks some. The repertoire has about 130,000 clones, 92% of them found once; the top ten carry 0.85% to 1.3%. As for this clone: Its antigen is currently unknown.

The input for sequencing was peripheral blood, taken 28 days after the second AZD1222 dose. The genes are TRBV19 and TRBJ1-1; D is unresolved. The sequence derives from an adult who received the AZD1222 COVID-19 vaccine. DNA of the CDR3: TGTGCCAGTAGTCCGCCACCCCCAGTAGGCAGGTGGAACACTGAAGCTTTCTTT. The encoded protein is CASSPPPPVGRWNTEAFF.